The T cell receptor beta chain described here comes from a study of T cell repertoires in cytomegalovirus infection. This clonotype was detected a few times. MiXCR, applied by TCRdb to the reads, yields one record per CDR3 protein. The repertoire holds approximately 200,000 distinct CDR3 sequences, with 22% as singletons. The clonotype was recovered from a human donor in good health (CMV status not recorded). Some clones in this sample may be carry-over from other donors' samples. Specimen: CD8+ T cells from PBMCs.

In DNA form, the CDR3 reads TGCAGCGTTGACCACTGGGGCTCTGGCTACACCTTC. This sequence encodes CSVDHWGSGYTF. The chain couples TRBV29-1 to TRBJ1-2; D is perhaps TRBD1 (5 bases). The CDR3 has 12 residues. The germline V and J ends were trimmed by 3 bases and 7 bases, with 12 bases remaining between them. From germline, CDR1 is SQVTM and CDR2 ANQGSEA.